The clone carrying this T cell receptor (beta chain) was observed a few times. The antigen remains undetermined. The study ran its PCR with 60 Vbeta and 13 Jbeta primers. Here immunoSEQ multiplex PCR was the method, and the copy in TCRdb shows in-frame clones only, minus some. The sample carries more than 110,000 clones, just under 85% recorded once. The CDR3 consists of 13 residues. Germline assignment: CDR1 SGHNT and CDR2 YYREEE (reference sequence). V lost 3 bases to trimming and J lost 3 bases, with 10 bases between them. This record belongs to a study of cytomegalovirus exposure and HLA in healthy donors. Notes on the study in general: In vitro assays verified that three CMV-associated chains recognized CMV antigens specifically.

The sample consisted of PBMCs. The receptor's source is a man younger than 40 in good health and CMV-seropositive. The chain recombines TRBV5-4 with TRBJ2-7; D may be TRBD1 (6 bases). The CDR3 DNA sequence: TGTGCCAGCAGCTCAAGGGGGTTCTACGAGCAGTACTTC. Protein sequence: CASSSRGFYEQYF.